This T cell receptor (beta chain) was observed in a study of blood T cell repertoires in COVID-19. This table comes from immunoSEQ multiplex PCR, and its TCRdb copy is limited to in-frame clones, with some not included. The sample has more than 150,000 clones, less than 80% seen once. The ends lost 4 bases at V and 7 bases at J; junction bases unmatched: 18. Germline CDR1 and CDR2: SGHRS and YFSETQ. This CDR3 spans 18 amino acids. The sequenced sample was peripheral blood. The V call is TRBV5-1, the J call TRBJ2-2; 8 bases line up with TRBD1. This clonotype was sampled from a middle-aged man who had recovered from COVID-19. The CDR3 region is CASSEGQGGIGSIGELFF. The CDR3, as DNA: TGCGCCAGCAGCGAAGGACAGGGTGGGATTGGTTCTATCGGGGAGCTGTTTTTT.